The rows below give T cell receptor beta chains drawn from one sample of a study of human T cells and chemical hapten exposure. TCRdb reprocessed the RACE reads with MiXCR, giving one entry per CDR3 protein. The data hold around 250,000 distinct CDR3 sequences, with about 9% observed a single time. Source: whole blood, taken in connection with sensitization to the hapten diphenylcyclopropenone (DPC). The source is a woman aged 40 to 50 with alopecia areata. Some clones in this sample may be carry-over from other donors' samples. Both conserved end residues are part of each CDR3. The D gene is left open where the match is weak. A clone size is listed for some rows: how often the clone was seen (once, few, many), or a class if it is expanded.

>TRBV7-2|NA|TRBJ1-3|few
CASRIGSSGNTIYF
TGTGCCAGCAGGATCGGAAGCTCTGGAAACACCATATATTTT
>TRBV12-3/TRBV12-4|NA|TRBJ1-2|few
CASSFRGDPDGYTF
TGTGCCAGCAGTTTCCGGGGGGACCCGGATGGCTACACCTTC
>TRBV28|NA|TRBJ2-7|few
CASNPGQNYEQYF
TGTGCCAGCAATCCCGGACAAAACTACGAGCAGTACTTC
>TRBV4-3|TRBD1|TRBJ1-1|NA
CASSQGTGFTEAFF
TGCGCCAGCAGCCAGGGGACAGGGTTCACCGAAGCTTTCTTT
>TRBV12-3/TRBV12-4|NA|TRBJ2-3|many
CASSPPPTDTQYF
TGTGCCAGCAGCCCCCCTCCTACAGATACGCAGTATTTT
>TRBV9|NA|TRBJ2-7|NA
CASSPSSSYEQYF
TGTGCCAGCAGCCCTTCGTCCTCCTACGAGCAGTACTTC
>TRBV7-9|NA|TRBJ1-3|many
CASSPGLLSSGNTIYF
TGTGCCAGCAGCCCGGGACTTTTGAGCTCTGGAAACACCATATATTTT
>TRBV7-3|TRBD2|TRBJ2-1|few
CASSSYLAGYNEQFF
TGTGCCAGCAGCTCATATCTAGCGGGATACAATGAGCAGTTCTTC
>TRBV14|NA|TRBJ2-6|NA
CASSLYTGANVLTF
TGTGCCAGCAGCCTCTATACTGGGGCCAACGTCCTGACTTTC
>TRBV5-1|NA|TRBJ1-3|NA
CASSWGSGNTIYF
TGCGCCAGCAGCTGGGGGTCTGGAAACACCATATATTTT
>TRBV7-9|NA|TRBJ1-1|many
CASSWGLNTEAFF
TGTGCCAGCAGTTGGGGGCTGAACACTGAAGCTTTCTTT
>TRBV5-1|NA|TRBJ2-1|many
CASSLSTAVWGEQFF
TGCGCCAGCAGCTTGTCCACAGCCGTTTGGGGTGAGCAGTTCTTC
>TRBV4-3|NA|TRBJ1-3|NA
CASSQDREGSSGNTIYF
TGCGCCAGCAGCCAAGATCGAGAGGGATCATCTGGAAACACCATATATTTT
>TRBV28|NA|TRBJ2-7|many
CASSPNYEQYF
TGTGCCAGCAGTCCAAACTACGAGCAGTACTTC
>TRBV2|TRBD1|TRBJ1-6|few
CASRGQGGYNSPLHF
TGTGCCAGCAGGGGACAGGGAGGCTATAATTCACCCCTCCACTTT
>TRBV7-2|TRBD1|TRBJ2-3|NA
CASRPGQEADTQYF
TGTGCCAGCAGACCCGGACAGGAGGCAGATACGCAGTATTTT
>TRBV12-3/TRBV12-4|TRBD1|TRBJ2-7|NA
CASSSLNGQGIEQYF
TGTGCCAGCAGTTCCCTGAATGGACAGGGCATCGAGCAGTACTTC
>TRBV20-1|NA|TRBJ1-1|NA
CSASNQGRPEAFF
TGCAGTGCTAGTAACCAGGGACGACCCGAAGCTTTCTTT
>TRBV28|NA|TRBJ2-7|few
CASSLLLRGEQYF
TGTGCCAGCAGTCTCCTCCTCCGCGGCGAGCAGTACTTC
>TRBV29-1|NA|TRBJ2-7|few
CSVVGPSYEQYF
TGCAGCGTTGTTGGTCCTTCCTACGAGCAGTACTTC
>TRBV21-1|NA|TRBJ2-7|NA
CASSSRGTSGTYEQYF
TGTGCCAGCAGCTCCCGAGGGACTAGCGGGACCTACGAGCAGTACTTC
>TRBV20-1|TRBD1|TRBJ2-5|NA
CSARDGGQGAKTQYF
TGCAGTGCTAGAGATGGAGGACAGGGGGCGAAGACCCAGTACTTC
>TRBV5-6|NA|TRBJ2-3|few
CASSLVPGLKADTQYF
TGTGCCAGCAGCCTTGTCCCGGGACTCAAAGCGGATACGCAGTATTTT
>TRBV18|NA|TRBJ1-2|NA
CASSPKGNYGYTF
TGTGCCAGCTCACCAAAGGGGAACTATGGCTACACCTTC
>TRBV29-1|TRBD2|TRBJ2-3|few
CSVQGLAGRGTDTQYF
TGCAGCGTTCAGGGACTAGCGGGAAGGGGCACAGATACGCAGTATTTT
>TRBV7-7|NA|TRBJ1-1|few
CASSLLEGTEAFF
TGTGCTAGCAGCTTACTGGAGGGCACTGAAGCTTTCTTT
>TRBV28|NA|TRBJ1-5|NA
CASSSGENQPQHF
TGTGCCAGCAGTTCAGGGGAAAATCAGCCCCAGCATTTT
>TRBV7-9|NA|TRBJ2-7|few
CASSLDGTPSYEQYF
TGTGCCAGCAGCTTAGACGGGACACCTTCCTACGAGCAGTACTTC
>TRBV27|NA|TRBJ1-4|NA
CASTMSPREKLFF
TGTGCCAGCACCATGTCCCCCCGGGAAAAACTGTTTTTT
>TRBV3-1|NA|TRBJ2-1|few
CASSQADPHNEQFF
TGTGCCAGCAGCCAAGCGGACCCCCACAATGAGCAGTTCTTC
>TRBV24-1|NA|TRBJ2-5|few
CATSASTQETQYF
TGTGCCACCAGTGCGAGTACCCAAGAGACCCAGTACTTC
>TRBV6-5|NA|TRBJ2-5|few
CASSYKRLLLRDQYF
TGTGCCAGCAGTTACAAAAGGCTGCTGCTGAGAGACCAGTACTTC
>TRBV4-3|NA|TRBJ1-5|NA
CASSQDGDQPQHF
TGCGCCAGCAGCCAAGACGGGGATCAGCCCCAGCATTTT
>TRBV6-1|NA|TRBJ2-5|few
CASRETGPEETQYF
TGTGCCAGCAGGGAGACAGGTCCTGAAGAGACCCAGTACTTC
>TRBV4-1|NA|TRBJ1-6|few
CASSLNSRDSISPLHF
TGCGCCAGCAGCCTTAATTCCAGGGATTCAATTTCACCCCTCCACTTT
>TRBV2|TRBD1|TRBJ2-1|NA
CASSPGQVGNEQFF
TGTGCCAGCAGCCCGGGACAGGTCGGGAATGAGCAGTTCTTC
>TRBV12-3/TRBV12-4|NA|TRBJ2-3|NA
CASSLLYITDTQYF
TGTGCCAGCAGTCTGCTTTATATCACAGATACGCAGTATTTT
>TRBV10-3|NA|TRBJ2-3|few
CAITRDGDTQYF
TGTGCCATCACCCGGGACGGAGATACGCAGTATTTT
>TRBV6-2/TRBV6-3|TRBD2|TRBJ2-7|many
CASSYSFSGSYEQYF
TGTGCCAGCAGTTACTCGTTTAGCGGGTCCTACGAGCAGTACTTC
>TRBV18|NA|TRBJ2-7|NA
CASSQAGGLSSYEQYF
TGTGCCAGCTCACAGGCGGGCGGGCTTAGCTCCTACGAGCAGTACTTC
>TRBV12-3/TRBV12-4|NA|TRBJ1-3|many
CASSLEVTIYF
TGTGCCAGCAGTTTAGAGGTCACCATATATTTT
>TRBV5-1|TRBD2|TRBJ2-1|few
CASSSATSGSEQFF
TGCGCCAGCAGCTCAGCGACTAGCGGGAGTGAGCAGTTCTTC
>TRBV5-1|NA|TRBJ2-3|few
CASSLGFRRSPTDTQYF
TGCGCCAGCAGCTTGGGTTTTCGTCGCTCCCCGACAGATACGCAGTATTTT
>TRBV5-1|TRBD1|TRBJ2-7|NA
CASSIQGDGEQYF
TGCGCCAGCAGCATCCAGGGGGACGGCGAGCAGTACTTC
>TRBV6-5|NA|TRBJ1-4|many
CASSYTYRDSTNEKLFF
TGTGCCAGCAGTTACACCTACAGGGACTCAACTAATGAAAAACTGTTTTTT
>TRBV20-1|NA|TRBJ2-7|many
CSARAPPLSYEQYF
TGCAGTGCTAGAGCCCCCCCCCTCTCCTACGAGCAGTACTTC
>TRBV12-3/TRBV12-4|TRBD1|TRBJ1-5|many
CASSLGDRATQPQHF
TGTGCCAGCAGTTTGGGAGACAGGGCAACGCAGCCCCAGCATTTT
>TRBV20-1|TRBD2|TRBJ2-1|NA
CSASPTSVLYNEQFF
TGCAGTGCTAGCCCCACTAGCGTTCTCTACAATGAGCAGTTCTTC
>TRBV12-3/TRBV12-4|NA|TRBJ1-6|NA
CASGTGLLGSPLHF
TGTGCCAGCGGGACCGGACTCCTTGGCTCACCCCTCCACTTT
>TRBV5-1|NA|TRBJ2-7|NA
CASSWGSSGYEQYF
TGCGCCAGCAGCTGGGGGAGTTCCGGCTACGAGCAGTACTTC
>TRBV28|TRBD2|TRBJ2-1|NA
CASSRRTSGSNEQFF
TGTGCCAGCAGCCGTCGGACTAGCGGGAGCAATGAGCAGTTCTTC
>TRBV3-1|NA|TRBJ2-1|few
CASSSDYEYNEQFF
TGTGCCAGCAGCTCGGACTATGAGTACAATGAGCAGTTCTTC
>TRBV3-1|NA|TRBJ1-1|NA
CASSQGIGNTEAFF
TGTGCCAGCAGCCAAGGTATAGGGAACACTGAAGCTTTCTTT
>TRBV20-1|TRBD1|TRBJ1-2|few
CSARGMTGDYGYTF
TGCAGTGCTAGAGGAATGACAGGGGACTATGGCTACACCTTC
>TRBV3-1|TRBD1|TRBJ1-6|NA
CASSQRTGLNSPLHF
TGTGCCAGCAGCCAGCGGACAGGACTCAATTCACCCCTCCACTTT